The present entry profiles one TCR beta chain with its context. As originally analysed: By means of reference gene primer amplification, nucleated cell counts were estimated. Some clones are missing from TCRdb's copy, which holds only in-frame ones; the method was immunoSEQ multiplex PCR. The V and J calls and clone size come from that table; D and trimming were worked out from the DNA. The data contain about 64,000 clones, approximately 88% of them singletons. The CDR3 has 14 residues. The germline CDR1 and CDR2 sequences are LNHDA and SQIVND (reference sequence). The V end lost 5 bases, the J end lost 5 bases, and 15 bases lay between the germline ends. This record comes from a study of blood T cell repertoires in COVID-19. About the research overall: Sites in the United States, Italy and Spain provided acute and convalescent COVID-19 samples. T cells, B-cell-depleted T cells, or PBMCs supplied cDNA or gDNA.

Enrolled during active infection, Seattle patients were then followed longitudinally. The source material was peripheral blood. This receptor was obtained from a woman in her sixties or seventies with COVID-19, enrolled during active disease. The chain recombines TRBV19 with TRBJ1-1; D is perhaps TRBD1 (5 bases). The CDR3 DNA reads TGTGCCAGTAGTGCGGTAGGGGCGGGGACTGAAGCTTTCTTT. As protein: CASSAVGAGTEAFF.